The TCR beta chain under discussion was sequenced for a study of identical twins. General study points: Cord blood beta clonotypes present at high abundance carried fewer insertions; no such pattern appeared in memory repertoires.

Unique molecular identifiers were present on cDNA, and template switching added a universal primer site. Via MiXCR, TCRdb re-called the 5' RACE reads, giving one row per CDR3 protein. Of 500,000 to 550,000 distinct CDR3 sequences detected, 20% to 25% appear once; the ten largest clones hold around 0.48%. The V segment lost 4 bases and the J segment 2 bases; nucleotides outside the gene matches: 11. This CDR3 has 17 amino acids. Germline lookup yields CDR1 MDHEN and CDR2 SYDVKM. No donor was unhealthy or non-Caucasian. This clonotype was counted between two and nine times. What it binds is not known. This sample was also put to use in a study of yellow fever vaccine responses in identical twins.

The TCR originated in a woman under 30 in good health. V gene TRBV28 combines with J gene TRBJ2-5; 9 bases are a match to TRBD2. The sequenced sample was CD4+ T cells sorted from blood. CDR3 region: CASSSQLWAGGQETQYF. CDR3 in DNA: TGTGCCAGCAGTTCTCAATTATGGGCGGGAGGGCAAGAGACCCAGTACTTC. Complete variable domain (other parts from reference TRBV28 and TRBJ2-5): DVKVTQSSRYLVKRTGEKVFLECVQDMDHENMFWYRQDPGLGLRLIYFSYDVKMKEKGDIPEGYSVSREKKERFSLILESASTNQTSMYLCASSSQLWAGGQETQYFGPGTRLLVL.